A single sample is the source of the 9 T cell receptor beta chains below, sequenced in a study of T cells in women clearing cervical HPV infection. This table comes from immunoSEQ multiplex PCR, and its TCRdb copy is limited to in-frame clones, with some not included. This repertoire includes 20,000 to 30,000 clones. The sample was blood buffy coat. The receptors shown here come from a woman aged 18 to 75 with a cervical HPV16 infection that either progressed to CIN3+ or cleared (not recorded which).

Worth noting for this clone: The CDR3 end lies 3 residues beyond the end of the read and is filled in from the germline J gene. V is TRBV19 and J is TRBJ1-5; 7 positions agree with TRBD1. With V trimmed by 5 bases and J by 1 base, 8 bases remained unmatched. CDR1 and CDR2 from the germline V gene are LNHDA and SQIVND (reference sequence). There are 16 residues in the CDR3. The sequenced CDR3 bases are TGTGCCAGTAGTGTTTCGCGACAGGGCAGCAATCAGCCC. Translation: CASSVSRQGSNQP. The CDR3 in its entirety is CASSVSRQGSNQPQHF. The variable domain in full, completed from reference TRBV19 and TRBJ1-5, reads DGGITQSPKYLFRKEGQNVTLSCEQNLNHDAMYWYRQDPGQGLRLIYYSQIVNDFQKGDIAEGYSVSREKKESFPLTVTSAQKNPTAFYLCASSVSRQGSNQPQHFGDGTRLSIL.

The sequenced CDR3 bases are TGCGCCAGCAGCTTCGACGCGGGGGGGCCCACCGGGGAG. Translating gives CASSFDAGGPTGE. The CDR3 in its entirety is CASSFDAGGPTGELFF. The V call is TRBV5-1, the J call TRBJ2-2; 9 positions agree with TRBD2. The read terminates 3 residues before the CDR3 end, so the remaining end is supplied by the germline J gene. CDR1 is SGHRS and CDR2 is YFSETQ in the germline V gene. CDR3 size: 16 residues. V dropped 2 bases and J dropped 4; count of bases not matched to a gene: 6.

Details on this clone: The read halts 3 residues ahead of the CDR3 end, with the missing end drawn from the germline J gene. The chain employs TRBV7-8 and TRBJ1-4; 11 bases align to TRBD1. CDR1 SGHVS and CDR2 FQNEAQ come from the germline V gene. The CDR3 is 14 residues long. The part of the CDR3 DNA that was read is TGTGCCAGCAGCTTACGGACAGGGGGCCGGAAA. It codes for CASSLRTGGRK. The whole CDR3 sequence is CASSLRTGGRKLFF.

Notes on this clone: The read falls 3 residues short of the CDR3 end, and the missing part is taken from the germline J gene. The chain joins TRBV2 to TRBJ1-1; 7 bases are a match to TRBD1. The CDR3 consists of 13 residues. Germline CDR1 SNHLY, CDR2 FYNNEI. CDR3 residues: CASSVRGSDVAFF. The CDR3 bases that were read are TGTGCCAGCAGTGTCAGGGGGTCAGATGTA.

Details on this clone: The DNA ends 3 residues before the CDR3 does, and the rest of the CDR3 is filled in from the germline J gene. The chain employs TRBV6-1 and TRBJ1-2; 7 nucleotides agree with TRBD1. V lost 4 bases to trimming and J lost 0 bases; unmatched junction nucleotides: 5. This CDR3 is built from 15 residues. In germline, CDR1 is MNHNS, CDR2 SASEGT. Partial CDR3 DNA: TGTGCCAGCAGTGGAGGGACAGTCACTAACTATGGC. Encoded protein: CASSGGTVTNYG. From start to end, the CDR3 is CASSGGTVTNYGYTF.

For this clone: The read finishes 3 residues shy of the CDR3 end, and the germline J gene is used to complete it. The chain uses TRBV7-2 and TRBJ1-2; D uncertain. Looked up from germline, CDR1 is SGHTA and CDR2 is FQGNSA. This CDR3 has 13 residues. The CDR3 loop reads CASSLLNTDTYTF. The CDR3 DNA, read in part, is TGTGCCAGCAGCCTTCTGAACACAGATACC. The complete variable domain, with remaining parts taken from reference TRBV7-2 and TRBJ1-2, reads GAGVSQSPSNKVTEKGKDVELRCDPISGHTALYWYRQSLGQGLEFLIYFQGNSAPDKSGLPSDRFSAERTGGSVSTLTIQRTQQEDSAVYLCASSLLNTDTYTFGSGTRLTVV.

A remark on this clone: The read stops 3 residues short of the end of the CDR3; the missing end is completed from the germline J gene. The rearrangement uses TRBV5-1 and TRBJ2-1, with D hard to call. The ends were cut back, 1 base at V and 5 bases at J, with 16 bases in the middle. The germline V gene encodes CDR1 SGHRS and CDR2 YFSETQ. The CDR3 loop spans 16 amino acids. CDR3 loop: CASSLIERSQNNEQFF. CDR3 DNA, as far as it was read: TGCGCCAGCAGCTTGATTGAGCGTTCCCAGAACAATGAG.

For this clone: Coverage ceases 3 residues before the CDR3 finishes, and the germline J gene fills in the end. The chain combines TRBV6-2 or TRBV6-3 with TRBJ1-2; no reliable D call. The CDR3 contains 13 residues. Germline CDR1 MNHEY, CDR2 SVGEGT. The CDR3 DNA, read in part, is TGTGCCGCGAAACACGGACTTCCCTACGAC. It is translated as CAAKHGLPYD. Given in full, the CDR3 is CAAKHGLPYDYTF.

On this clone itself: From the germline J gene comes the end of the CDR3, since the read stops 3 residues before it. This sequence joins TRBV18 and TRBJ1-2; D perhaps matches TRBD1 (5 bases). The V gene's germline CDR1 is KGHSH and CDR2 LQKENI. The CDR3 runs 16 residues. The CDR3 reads CASSPRVQASDNDYTF. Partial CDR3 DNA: TGTGCCAGCTCACCAAGAGTACAGGCTAGCGACAATGAC. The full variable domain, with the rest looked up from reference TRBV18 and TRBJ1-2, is NAGVMQNPRHLVRRRGQEARLRCSPMKGHSHVYWYRQLPEEGLKFMVYLQKENIIDESGMPKERFSAEFPKEGPSILRIQQVVRGDSAAYFCASSPRVQASDNDYTFGSGTRLTVV.